One and the same sample provided the 10 T cell receptor beta chains below, sequenced in a study of OX40 agonist ivuxolimab in advanced cancers. Sequencing was performed with immunoSEQ multiplex PCR; in TCRdb, only in-frame clones are kept and a portion is missing. The data hold roughly 75,000 clones, with around 86% observed a single time. Here the sequenced sample was CD4+ or CD8+ T cells sorted from blood, taken in a trial of the OX40 agonist ivuxolimab. Receptors were obtained from an adult with an advanced solid tumor such as melanoma, head and neck, liver or kidney cancer.

About this clone itself: Relative to the germline gene, one junction end is altered; a read error may explain this. Distinct nucleotide sequences in the sample also encode this CDR3. The chain links TRBV5-1 to TRBJ2-7; D uncertain. The CDR3 runs to 14 residues. Per germline, CDR1 SGHRS and CDR2 YFSETQ. CDR3 coding DNA: TGCGCCAGCAGCTTGGGGACCCACTCCTACGAGCAGTATTTC. Protein product: CASSLGTHSYEQYF. The whole variable domain, filled in from reference TRBV5-1 and TRBJ2-7, reads KAGVTQTPRYLIKTRGQQVTLSCSPISGHRSVSWYQQTPGQGLQFLFEYFSETQRNKGNFPGRFSGRQFSNSRSEMNVSTLELGDSALYLCASSLGTHSYEQYFGPGTRLTVT.

The chain joins TRBV9 to TRBJ2-5; D is uncertain. The CDR3 spans 14 residues. From germline, CDR1 is SGDLS and CDR2 YYNGEE. Trimming pared 4 bases from V and 7 bases from J, leaving 17 bases between. This CDR3 reads CASSSRAERGTQYF. CDR3 nucleotides: TGTGCCAGCAGCTCCCGGGCAGAACGAGGGACCCAGTACTTC.

The genes are TRBV6-5 and TRBJ2-7, with D unclear. The V gene lost 9 bases and the J gene lost 4 bases, with 10 bases spanning the gap. This CDR3 is built from 11 residues. Germline CDR1 reads MNHEY; CDR2 reads SVGAGI. The CDR3 sequence: CASQRSYEQYF. The CDR3 DNA reads as TGTGCCAGTCAGAGATCATACGAGCAGTACTTC.

V is TRBV6-1 and J is TRBJ1-5; TRBD1 matches at 7 bases. The V and J ends lost 5 bases and 4 bases, in that order; junction bases with no gene match: 5. This CDR3 is 14 amino acids long. Germline V CDR1 and CDR2: MNHNS, SASEGT. In DNA, the CDR3 is TGTGCCAGCAGTTCCGGGACAGATAATCAGCCCCAGCATTTT. It encodes CASSSGTDNQPQHF.

The chain has TRBV29-1 and TRBJ1-2; the match to TRBD1 covers 10 bases. Germline V gene data show CDR1 as SQVTM and CDR2 as ANQGSEA. The CDR3 is 12 residues long. The CDR3: CVDRGRNYGYTF. The CDR3, as DNA: TGCGTCGACAGGGGGCGCAACTATGGCTACACCTTC.

This sequence joins TRBV7-7 and TRBJ2-7, with TRBD1 matching 8 bases. The CDR3 spans 12 residues. The V gene end was trimmed by 5 bases and the J gene end by 6 bases; junction bases not matched to a gene: 3. CDR1 and CDR2 from the germline V gene are SSHAT and FNYEAQ (reference sequence). CDR3 in DNA: TGTGCCAGCAGCCATGACAGGGGCGAGCAGTACTTC. Protein product: CASSHDRGEQYF.

The chain joins TRBV5-5 to TRBJ1-5; 7 nucleotides line up with TRBD1. V lost 2 bases and J lost 4; bases outside the gene matches: 6. Germline V gene lookup returns CDR1 SGHKS and CDR2 YYEKEE (reference sequence). The length of the CDR3 is 15 residues. The CDR3 DNA reads TGTGCCAGCAGCTTTGACAGGGCGTGGAATCAGCCCCAGCATTTT. It codes for CASSFDRAWNQPQHF.

This clone was seen more than once but under ten times. V gene TRBV5-1 combines with J gene TRBJ2-5, with D perhaps being TRBD1 or TRBD2 (6 bases each). Trimming cost V 4 bases and J 5 bases, with 18 bases left between them. The CDR3 spans 15 residues. In germline, CDR1 is SGHRS, CDR2 YFSETQ. The CDR3 is CASSRTEGGRETQYF. The CDR3 nucleotides read TGCGCCAGCAGCCGTACCGAGGGGGGTAGGGAGACCCAGTACTTC.

This rearrangement joins TRBV6-1 to TRBJ1-2; TRBD1 might be the D (6 bases). This CDR3 spans 15 amino acids. V was pared by 1 base and J by 7 bases, with 16 bases between. CDR1 is MNHNS and CDR2 is SASEGT in the germline V gene. The CDR3 spells CASSEEGGGVSGYTF. The CDR3 nucleotides are TGTGCCAGCAGTGAAGAGGGGGGGGGCGTTTCTGGCTACACCTTC.

This chain uses TRBV2 with TRBJ2-5; possible D gene TRBD2, 5 bases. The CDR3 runs 13 residues. Trimming removed 6 bases at V and 3 bases at J, with 11 bases between. Germline V gives CDR1 SNHLY, CDR2 FYNNEI. The CDR3 sequence: CASSRTFEETQYF. CDR3 sequence (DNA): TGTGCCAGCAGCCGGACTTTTGAAGAGACCCAGTACTTC. The full variable domain, its missing parts supplied by reference TRBV2 and TRBJ2-5, is EPEVTQTPSHQVTQMGQEVILRCVPISNHLYFYWYRQILGQKVEFLVSFYNNEISEKSEIFDDQFSVERPDGSNFTLKIRSTKLEDSAMYFCASSRTFEETQYFGPGTRLLVL.